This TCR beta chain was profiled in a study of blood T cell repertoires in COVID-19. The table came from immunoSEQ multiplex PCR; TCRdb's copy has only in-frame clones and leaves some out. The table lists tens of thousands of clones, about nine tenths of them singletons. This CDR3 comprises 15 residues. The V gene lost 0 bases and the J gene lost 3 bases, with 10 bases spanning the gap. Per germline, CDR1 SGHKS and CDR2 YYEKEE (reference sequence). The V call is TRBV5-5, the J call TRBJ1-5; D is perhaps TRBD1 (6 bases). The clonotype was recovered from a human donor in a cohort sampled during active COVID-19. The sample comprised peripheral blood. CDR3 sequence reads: CASSLEGGFNQPQHF. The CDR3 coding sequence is TGTGCCAGCAGCTTGGAGGGGGGGTTCAATCAGCCCCAGCATTTT.